This is a list of T cell receptor beta chains from one sample in a study of cytomegalovirus exposure and HLA in healthy donors. Produced via immunoSEQ multiplex PCR; TCRdb's table is partial and in-frame only. Of hundreds of thousands of clones in the sample, 77% were seen once. Source material: PBMCs. These TCRs come from a woman in her sixties in good health and CMV-seropositive. Both conserved end residues are trimmed from each CDR3. D genes are given only for firm matches.

D gene,CDR3 length,V gene,CDR3 protein
NA,10,TRBV29-1,SVVWAGYGYT
TRBD2,14,TRBV6-1,ASSEVGTTYSYEQY
TRBD1,13,TRBV4-2,ASSASTGELYEQY
TRBD2,16,TRBV30,AWSVLRTSGISTDTQY
TRBD1,13,TRBV6-1,ASSEYDREVRGYT
TRBD1,12,TRBV7-6,ASSRDSMNTEAF
NA,12,TRBV30,AWNEMGLGTEAF
NA,13,TRBV4-2,ASSQGVATNEKLF
TRBD1,15,TRBV2,ASSVGRDSWSSYEQY
NA,13,TRBV9,ASSVLSSGTGELF
TRBD2,14,TRBV5-4,ASSSREVYFTGELF
NA,12,TRBV19,ASRAPEGGTEAF
NA,10,TRBV6-1,ASSESRVYNT
TRBD2,12,TRBV11-3,ASRRTSGAETQY
TRBD1,12,TRBV7-3,ASSLGTGNTEAF
NA,13,TRBV5-1,ASSSRLADADTQY
TRBD1,14,TRBV27,ASSPIRTGGGQPQH
TRBD1,11,TRBV6-5,ASSTPGTDNQH
NA,12,TRBV6-1,ASRAGASGGGYT
NA,12,TRBV5-6,ASSLGQPNQPQH
NA,13,TRBV19,ASKSPQAFGTEAF
NA,12,TRBV7-3,ASSLQGTNTEAF
NA,13,TRBV19,ASSSFGGSSYGYT
TRBD1,12,TRBV9,ASSFGQGNYEQY
NA,12,TRBV7-9,SSSLGPPGNTIY
NA,14,TRBV18,ASSPITAGSYNEQF
TRBD1,10,TRBV10-3,AITDRGQGYT
TRBD1,13,TRBV5-5,ASSPGTAGTYEQY
NA,12,TRBV7-8,ASSLGGRDSELF
TRBD2,12,TRBV19,ASSIGLAGNEQF
NA,15,TRBV18,ASSPTAGARSGNTIY
NA,13,TRBV6-5,ASSYRPHGVGEQY
TRBD2,14,TRBV5-1,ASSLAGATMYNEQF
TRBD2,14,TRBV5-4,ASSGDSGSSYNEQF
NA,12,TRBV5-6,ASSWGVDSYEQY
TRBD1,12,TRBV5-1,ASSRTGVEQPQH
TRBD1,11,TRBV18,ASSRDSTGELF
TRBD2,14,TRBV4-3,ASSQGGLAGTNEQF
NA,12,TRBV2,ASRGRGASTEAF
NA,11,TRBV7-9,ASSLVSNQPQH
TRBD2,14,TRBV6-5,ASSYSLAGTADTQY
TRBD2,15,TRBV4-1,ASSEPIGLADQETQY
TRBD2,13,TRBV5-8,ASSMMASGYNEQF
NA,14,TRBV5-1,ASSSLSGGIAETQY
NA,11,TRBV2,ASSGLPGNEQF
NA,10,TRBV5-4,ASSLDSYGYT
NA,11,TRBV30,AWSGGTHQPQH
TRBD1,12,TRBV6-1,ASSAGQGAQPQH